The clone carrying this TCR beta chain was observed a handful of times. The target antigen is unknown. The authors prepared the TCRbeta library with unique molecular identifiers. TCRdb fed the PCR reads into MiXCR, producing one record per CDR3 protein. The sample yields about 600,000 distinct CDR3 sequences, under 30% seen once. The germline V gene has CDR1 MNHEY and CDR2 SVGAGI. Trimming took off 6 bases at V and 11 bases at J, with 12 bases between the two ends. The CDR3 runs 11 residues. The source of the sample is a study of T-cell reconstitution after alpha-beta-depleted transplantation in children. Study-wide points: The main origin of T-cell counts and diversity one year after transplant was newly produced T cells. The study traced high day-60 TCRbeta diversity in some patients to surviving recipient T cells and thymic progenitors. The study reportedly traced alpha-beta T cells about two months after transplant to several hundred expanded graft clones.

The rearrangement uses TRBV6-5 and TRBJ2-3; D remains ambiguous. The clonotype was recovered from a boy less than two years old who had a stem cell transplant for acute myeloid leukemia, so the T cells may come from the graft donor. The sequencing here drew on PBMCs, mostly from graft donor cells, taken 360 days after TCRalphabeta/CD19-depleted stem cell transplant. CDR3 residues: CASSQGKGQYF. CDR3 bases: TGTGCCAGCAGCCAAGGGAAAGGGCAGTATTTT.